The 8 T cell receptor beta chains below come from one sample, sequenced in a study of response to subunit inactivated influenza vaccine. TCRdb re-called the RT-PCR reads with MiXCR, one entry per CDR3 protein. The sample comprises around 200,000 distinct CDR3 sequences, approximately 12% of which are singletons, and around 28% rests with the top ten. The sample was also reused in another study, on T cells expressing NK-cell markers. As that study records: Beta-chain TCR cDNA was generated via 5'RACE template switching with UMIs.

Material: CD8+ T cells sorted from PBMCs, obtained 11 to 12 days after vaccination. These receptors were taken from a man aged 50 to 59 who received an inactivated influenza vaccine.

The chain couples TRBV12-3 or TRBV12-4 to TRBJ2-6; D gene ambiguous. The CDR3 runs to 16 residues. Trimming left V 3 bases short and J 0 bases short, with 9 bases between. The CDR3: CASSLDGYSGANVLTF. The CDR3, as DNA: TGTGCCAGCAGTTTGGACGGGTACTCTGGGGCCAACGTCCTGACTTTC.

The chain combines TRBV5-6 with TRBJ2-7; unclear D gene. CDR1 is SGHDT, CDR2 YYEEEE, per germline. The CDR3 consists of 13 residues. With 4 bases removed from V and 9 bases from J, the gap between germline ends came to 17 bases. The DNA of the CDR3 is TGTGCCAGCAGCACCGGTCCCCTCTGCCCGCAGTACTTC. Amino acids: CASSTGPLCPQYF.

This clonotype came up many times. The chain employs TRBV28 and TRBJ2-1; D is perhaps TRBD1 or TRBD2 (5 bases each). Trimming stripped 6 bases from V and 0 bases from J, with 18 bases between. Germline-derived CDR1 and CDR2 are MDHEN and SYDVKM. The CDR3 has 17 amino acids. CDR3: CASRTDTGTDSYNEQFF. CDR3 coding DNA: TGTGCCAGCAGGACCGATACCGGGACCGACTCCTACAATGAGCAGTTCTTC.

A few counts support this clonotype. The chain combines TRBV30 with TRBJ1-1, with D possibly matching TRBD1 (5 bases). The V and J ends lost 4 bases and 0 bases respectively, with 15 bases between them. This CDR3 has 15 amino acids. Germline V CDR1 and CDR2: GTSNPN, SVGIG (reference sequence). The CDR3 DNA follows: TGTGCCTGGATACCATGGGGACCAATGAACACTGAAGCTTTCTTT. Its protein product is CAWIPWGPMNTEAFF.

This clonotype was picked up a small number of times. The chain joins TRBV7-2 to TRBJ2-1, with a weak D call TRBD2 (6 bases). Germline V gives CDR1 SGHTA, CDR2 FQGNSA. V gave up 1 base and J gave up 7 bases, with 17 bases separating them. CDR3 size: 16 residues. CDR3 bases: TGTGCCAGCAGCTTAGTGGCTAGCGTCCGTATAAATGAGCAGTTCTTC. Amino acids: CASSLVASVRINEQFF. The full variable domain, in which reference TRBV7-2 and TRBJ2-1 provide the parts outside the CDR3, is GAGVSQSPSNKVTEKGKDVELRCDPISGHTALYWYRQSLGQGLEFLIYFQGNSAPDKSGLPSDRFSAERTGGSVSTLTIQRTQQEDSAVYLCASSLVASVRINEQFFGPGTRLTVL.

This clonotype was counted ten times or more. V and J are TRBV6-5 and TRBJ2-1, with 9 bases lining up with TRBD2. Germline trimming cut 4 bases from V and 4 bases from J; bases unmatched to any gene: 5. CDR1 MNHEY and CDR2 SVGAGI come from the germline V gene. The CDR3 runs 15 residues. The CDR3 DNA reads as TGTGCCAGCAGTTCTGGACTAGCGCTATACAATGAGCAGTTCTTC. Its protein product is CASSSGLALYNEQFF.

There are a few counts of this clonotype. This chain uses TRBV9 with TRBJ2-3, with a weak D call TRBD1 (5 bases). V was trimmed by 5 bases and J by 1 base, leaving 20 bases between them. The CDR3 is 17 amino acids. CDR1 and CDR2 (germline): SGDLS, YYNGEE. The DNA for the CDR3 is TGTGCCAGCAGTCCCCATTTCGGGCAGGGCGGCACAGATACGCAGTATTTT. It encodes CASSPHFGQGGTDTQYF.

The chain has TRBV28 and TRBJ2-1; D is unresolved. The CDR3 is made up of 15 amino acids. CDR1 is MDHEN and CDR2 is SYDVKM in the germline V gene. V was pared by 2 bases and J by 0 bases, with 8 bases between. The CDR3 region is CASSLHASSYNEQFF. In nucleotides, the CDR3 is TGTGCCAGCAGTTTACACGCTAGCTCCTACAATGAGCAGTTCTTC. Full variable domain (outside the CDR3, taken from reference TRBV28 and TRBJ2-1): DVKVTQSSRYLVKRTGEKVFLECVQDMDHENMFWYRQDPGLGLRLIYFSYDVKMKEKGDIPEGYSVSREKKERFSLILESASTNQTSMYLCASSLHASSYNEQFFGPGTRLTVL.